This entry lists 10 T cell receptor beta chains sequenced from one sample in a study of STAT5B mutations in CD4+ large granular lymphocyte leukemia. The assay was immunoSEQ multiplex PCR, and TCRdb's table has in-frame clones only and misses some. The sample lists some 40,000 clones; roughly 80% were seen once. The sample was CD4+ T cells from blood buffy coats. These receptors were obtained from a human donor in good health.

This chain connects TRBV9 to TRBJ2-4; a weak D match, TRBD2 (5 bases). The CDR3 extends over 15 amino acids. The V end lost 0 bases, the J end lost 3 bases, and 10 bases lay between the germline ends. Germline-derived CDR1 and CDR2 are SGDLS and YYNGEE. CDR3 sequence (DNA): TGTGCCAGCAGCGTAGAAGAGGGATACAAAAACATTCAGTACTTC. It yields the protein CASSVEEGYKNIQYF.

The gene calls are TRBV5-4 and TRBJ1-4; TRBD1 is a possible D gene (5 bases). Germline values: CDR1 SGHNT, CDR2 YYREEE (reference sequence). V lost 0 bases and J lost 0, with 9 bases in between. The CDR3 totals 16 residues. As DNA, the CDR3 is TGTGCCAGCAGCTTGGCCGGGACTACAACTAATGAAAAACTGTTTTTT. This codes for CASSLAGTTTNEKLFF.

The J gene is TRBJ2-7, the V gene TRBV7-2, with 7 bases identical to TRBD1. The CDR3 is 12 residues long. CDR1 SGHTA and CDR2 FQGNSA come from the germline V gene. After removal of 4 bases from V and 4 bases from J, the junction contained 1 base not matched to a gene. The DNA for the CDR3 is TGTGCCAGCAGCTCACAGGGGTACGAGCAGTACTTC. Translation gives CASSSQGYEQYF. Using reference TRBV7-2 and TRBJ2-7 for the parts outside the CDR3, the full variable domain is GAGVSQSPSNKVTEKGKDVELRCDPISGHTALYWYRQSLGQGLEFLIYFQGNSAPDKSGLPSDRFSAERTGGSVSTLTIQRTQQEDSAVYLCASSSQGYEQYFGPGTRLTVT.

The chain carries TRBV14 and TRBJ1-3; D not certain. V lost 0 bases, J lost 1 base, and 7 bases lay in between. Germline V CDR1 and CDR2: SGHDN, FVKESK. The CDR3 extends over 15 amino acids. The CDR3 nucleotides read TGTGCCAGCAGCCAAGATAACTTTTCTGGAAACACCATATATTTT. Translating it yields CASSQDNFSGNTIYF.

The chain carries TRBV7-8 and TRBJ2-1; D tentatively fits TRBD1 or TRBD2 (5 bases each). In germline, CDR1 is SGHVS, CDR2 FQNEAQ. Deletions cut 4 bases from V and 12 bases from J, with 13 bases between. This CDR3 contains 12 residues. The CDR3 spells CASSYGDGGQFF. CDR3 bases: TGTGCCAGCAGCTACGGGGATGGGGGGCAGTTCTTC.

The V call is TRBV7-3, the J call TRBJ1-1, with D possibly being TRBD1 (6 bases). V lost 0 bases and J 11 bases, leaving 16 bases between the germline ends. Germline CDR1 SGHTA, CDR2 FQGTGA. There are 14 residues in the CDR3. The CDR3 region has the DNA TGTGCCAGCAGCTTAACCTTTAAAGACGACAGGGCTTTCTTT. It specifies CASSLTFKDDRAFF.

The chain is built from TRBV9 and TRBJ2-3, with unresolved D. Trimming stripped 0 bases from V and 3 bases from J, with 11 bases between. The germline gives CDR1 SGDLS, CDR2 YYNGEE. The CDR3 is made up of 15 amino acids. The CDR3 is CASSVGSVGTDTQYF. The CDR3 bases are TGTGCCAGCAGCGTAGGCTCCGTTGGTACAGATACGCAGTATTTT. The full variable domain, its missing parts supplied by reference TRBV9 and TRBJ2-3, is DSGVTQTPKHLITATGQRVTLRCSPRSGDLSVYWYQQSLDQGLQFLIQYYNGEERAKGNILERFSAQQFPDLHSELNLSSLELGDSALYFCASSVGSVGTDTQYFGPGTRLTVL.

This clone was found a few times. The V call is TRBV5-1, the J call TRBJ2-7; the D is unclear. V dropped 6 bases and J dropped 6 bases, with 16 bases sitting between them. Germline CDR1 and CDR2: SGHRS and YFSETQ. The CDR3 covers 13 residues. The CDR3 region is CASMEQRNGEQYF. The CDR3 DNA follows: TGCGCCAGCATGGAGCAGAGGAACGGCGAGCAGTACTTC.

The chain employs TRBV28 and TRBJ2-7; D is undetermined. Per the germline V gene, CDR1 is MDHEN and CDR2 is SYDVKM. The CDR3 is 13 residues long. Trimming left V 3 bases short and J 0 bases short, with 6 bases between. CDR3 in amino acids: CASSFESSYEQYF. CDR3 in DNA: TGTGCCAGCAGTTTTGAAAGCTCCTACGAGCAGTACTTC.

This clone was seen once. The chain recombines TRBV14 with TRBJ2-1; 9 bases align to TRBD2. Germline V CDR1 and CDR2: SGHDN, FVKESK. This CDR3 is built from 17 residues. Unmatched junction bases numbered 13, after V lost 0 bases and J lost 10 bases. The CDR3 DNA reads as TGTGCCAGCAGCCAAGATTCTAGGGGACTAGCTAGGCGGGAGCAGTTCTTC. It yields the protein CASSQDSRGLARREQFF.